This TCR beta chain derives from a study of blood T cell repertoires in COVID-19. Sequencing was performed with immunoSEQ multiplex PCR; in TCRdb, only in-frame clones are kept and a portion is missing. Seen here are about 230,000 clones, 81% observed once, and the top ten hold approximately 8%. The V and J ends lost 2 bases and 5 bases, in that order; junction bases with no gene match: 5. This CDR3 has 16 residues. Per the germline V gene, CDR1 is SGHNT and CDR2 is YYREEE (reference sequence). The V and J genes are TRBV5-4 and TRBJ2-5; the match to TRBD2 covers 14 bases. The clonotype originates from a woman of 80 years or more with acute or convalescent COVID-19. The sequenced sample consisted of peripheral blood. For the CDR3, the DNA is TGTGCCAGCAGCTTAGCGACTAGCGGGGGGGGCGAGACCCAGTACTTC. This codes for CASSLATSGGGETQYF.